A single sample is the source of the 21 T cell receptor beta chains below, sequenced in a study of technical replicates of blood from several donors. The assay was immunoSEQ multiplex PCR, and TCRdb's table has in-frame clones only and misses some. In the table there are approximately 70,000 clones, approximately 96% of which are singletons. Sequenced: T cells isolated from PBMCs. The receptors were sampled from a human donor in good health.

The chain recombines TRBV21-1 with TRBJ1-4. TRBV21-1 is a pseudogene locus. The CDR3 consists of 14 residues. This CDR3 is CASSKREPYEKLFF. CDR3 bases: TGTGCCAGCAGCAAAAGGGAGCCATATGAAAAACTGTTTTTT.

The chain links TRBV9 to TRBJ1-2, with no clear D. Trimming pared 0 bases from V and 6 bases from J, leaving 15 bases between. The CDR3 contains 15 residues. Germline CDR1 is SGDLS and CDR2 is YYNGEE. The CDR3 nucleotides are TGTGCCAGCAGCGTAGATCAAACCGGGAGGAATGGCTACACCTTC. Translating it yields CASSVDQTGRNGYTF.

The rearrangement links TRBV7-9 to TRBJ2-5; D possibly corresponds to TRBD2 (6 bases). Germline-derived CDR1 and CDR2 are SEHNR and FQNEAQ (reference sequence). This CDR3 comprises 14 residues. V gave up 5 bases and J gave up 4 bases, with 14 bases separating them. The CDR3 is CASSGGVSGETQYF. In DNA form, the CDR3 reads TGTGCCAGCAGCGGAGGGGTCAGTGGAGAGACCCAGTACTTC.

The rearrangement joins TRBV28 to TRBJ1-1; TRBD1 aligns across 7 bases. Germline V gives CDR1 MDHEN, CDR2 SYDVKM. V trimming: 6 bases; J trimming: 0 bases; junction bases outside the gene matches: 7. This CDR3 is built from 15 residues. The CDR3 sequence: CASRRRGQLNTEAFF. The CDR3 bases are TGTGCCAGCAGGCGGAGGGGACAGTTGAACACTGAAGCTTTCTTT.

This chain joins TRBV6-5 and TRBJ2-7; 8 bases match TRBD2. CDR3 size: 12 residues. After removal of 9 bases from V and 2 bases from J, the junction contained 3 bases not matched to a gene. Per the germline V gene, CDR1 is MNHEY and CDR2 is SVGAGI. CDR3 region: CASLAGPYEQYF. CDR3 coding DNA: TGTGCCAGTCTAGCGGGCCCCTACGAGCAGTACTTC.

The chain carries TRBV25-1 and TRBJ1-5; D might be TRBD1 (6 bases). Per germline, CDR1 MGHDK and CDR2 SYGVNS. This CDR3 is built from 13 residues. V was pared by 3 bases and J by 9 bases, with 12 bases between. CDR3 bases: TGTGCCAGCAGTGACGGAGGCAGGGGGCCCCAGCATTTT. It translates to CASSDGGRGPQHF.

V and J are TRBV5-4 and TRBJ2-7; tentative D call: TRBD1 (5 bases). This CDR3 is built from 15 residues. Germline CDR1 SGHNT, CDR2 YYREEE (reference sequence). V was trimmed by 0 bases and J by 2 bases, leaving 12 bases between them. The CDR3 reads CASSLGWGSTYEQYF. The CDR3 bases are TGTGCCAGCAGCTTGGGCTGGGGCTCTACCTACGAGCAGTACTTC.

The genes are TRBV5-1 and TRBJ1-2, with TRBD1 as a possible D gene (5 bases). The CDR3 loop spans 13 amino acids. The V gene's germline CDR1 is SGHRS and CDR2 YFSETQ. Trimming took off 3 bases at V and 6 bases at J, with 12 bases between the two ends. CDR3 loop: CASSSNQGNGYTF. CDR3 in DNA: TGCGCCAGCAGCTCCAATCAGGGCAATGGCTACACCTTC. Supplemented by reference TRBV5-1 and TRBJ1-2, the full variable domain reads KAGVTQTPRYLIKTRGQQVTLSCSPISGHRSVSWYQQTPGQGLQFLFEYFSETQRNKGNFPGRFSGRQFSNSRSEMNVSTLELGDSALYLCASSSNQGNGYTFGSGTRLTVV.

The genes are TRBV28 and TRBJ2-7, with D uncertain. The CDR3 loop spans 13 amino acids. Germline CDR1 reads MDHEN; CDR2 reads SYDVKM. V was trimmed by 6 bases and J by 6 bases, leaving 15 bases between them. The CDR3 loop reads CASSYGAVPEQYF. CDR3 nucleotide sequence: TGTGCCAGCAGCTACGGAGCCGTTCCCGAGCAGTACTTC.

V gene TRBV4-1 combines with J gene TRBJ2-7, with 9 bases that match TRBD2. This CDR3 contains 15 residues. V lost 4 bases and J lost 1; bases outside the gene matches: 5. Germline CDR1 and CDR2: MGHRA and YSYEKL. CDR3 nucleotides: TGCGCCAGCAGCCCAATTAGCGGGAGTTCCTACGAGCAGTACTTC. As protein: CASSPISGSSYEQYF.

This clone was detected only once. As DNA, the CDR3 is TGCAGCGTTGAGGGGTGGACAGGGGGTTTGGGAACTGAAGCTTTCTTT. Translated: CSVEGWTGGLGTEAFF. V and J are TRBV29-1 and TRBJ1-1; 10 bases align to TRBD1. Germline lookup yields CDR1 SQVTM and CDR2 ANQGSEA. The V gene end was trimmed by 3 bases and the J gene end by 5 bases; junction bases not matched to a gene: 12. The CDR3 has 16 amino acids.

The chain is built from TRBV19 and TRBJ2-1; TRBD2 aligns across 11 bases. Germline V CDR1 and CDR2: LNHDA, SQIVND (reference sequence). Trimming took 7 bases from V and 6 from J; bases not matched to a gene: 5. This CDR3 spans 14 amino acids. The CDR3 nucleotides read TGTGCCAGTAAGGTAGCGGGAGGGGTCAATGAGCAGTTCTTC. Translation gives CASKVAGGVNEQFF.

This chain joins TRBV19 and TRBJ1-6; 7 bases match TRBD1. This CDR3 has 17 residues. Germline loops: CDR1 LNHDA, CDR2 SQIVND (reference sequence). J lost 9 bases, V lost 0 bases, and 11 bases had no gene match. The CDR3 loop reads CASSIDRGNRLISPLHF. As DNA, the CDR3 is TGTGCCAGTAGTATAGACAGGGGGAACCGGTTAATTTCACCCCTCCACTTT.

This chain links TRBV5-1 with TRBJ2-1; 11 bases match TRBD2. The V gene's germline CDR1 is SGHRS and CDR2 YFSETQ. This CDR3 spans 16 amino acids. Trimming took 5 bases from V and 0 from J; bases not matched to a gene: 4. CDR3 bases: TGCGCCAGCAGACCCACTAGCGGGAGCTCCTACAATGAGCAGTTCTTC. This gives the protein CASRPTSGSSYNEQFF.

The chain couples TRBV30 to TRBJ2-3; 7 positions agree with TRBD2. The CDR3 loop spans 15 amino acids. From germline, CDR1 is GTSNPN and CDR2 SVGIG (reference sequence). V shed 3 bases and J 2 bases; nucleotides not matched to a gene: 8. CDR3 nucleotide sequence: TGTGCCTGGAGAGGACTGCGGGGGTACACAGATACGCAGTATTTT. It codes for CAWRGLRGYTDTQYF.

The gene calls are TRBV4-1 and TRBJ2-5; 9 bases are shared with TRBD2. Trimming cost V 4 bases and J 5 bases; bases outside gene matches: 14. CDR3 length: 17 residues. Germline CDR1 reads MGHRA; CDR2 reads YSYEKL. The CDR3 DNA reads TGCGCCAGCAGCCCAATAGGTCGCGGGAGGGAGTTGGAGACCCAGTACTTC. It encodes CASSPIGRGRELETQYF.

CDR3 DNA sequence: TGTGCCAGCAGTCTGACTAGCGGCACAGATACGCAGTATTTT. Translated: CASSLTSGTDTQYF. The V call is TRBV27, the J call TRBJ2-3; 8 bases map to TRBD2. Germline assignment: CDR1 MNHEY and CDR2 SMNVEV (reference sequence). This CDR3 is 14 amino acids long. Trimming cost V 5 bases and J 1 base; bases outside gene matches: 2.

This clone was seen a single time. V and J are TRBV25-1 and TRBJ2-2, with D perhaps TRBD1 (7 bases). Trimming took 2 bases from V and 3 from J, leaving 13 bases between them. CDR1 and CDR2 (germline): MGHDK, SYGVNS. The CDR3 runs 16 residues. CDR3: CASSEPLRGDTGELFF. CDR3 bases: TGTGCCAGCAGTGAACCCCTCAGGGGGGACACCGGGGAGCTGTTTTTT.

The V and J genes are TRBV6-1 and TRBJ1-2, with D hard to call. The CDR3 sequence is 11 residues long. The germline gives CDR1 MNHNS, CDR2 SASEGT. With 5 bases removed from V and 8 bases from J, the gap between germline ends came to 9 bases. CDR3 DNA sequence: TGTGCCAGCAGTACACAATCGGGCTACACCTTC. Protein: CASSTQSGYTF.

This clone was picked up one time. This chain uses TRBV28 with TRBJ2-7, with unresolved D. The CDR3 has 11 amino acids. Germline CDR1 MDHEN, CDR2 SYDVKM. The V end was cut by 4 bases, the J end by 8 bases, with 9 bases between. The CDR3 reads CASSSLRQQYF. For the CDR3, the DNA is TGTGCCAGCAGTTCGCTACGCCAGCAGTACTTC.

This clone was counted once. The chain recombines TRBV7-2 with TRBJ1-2; D might be TRBD1 (5 bases). This CDR3 is 11 amino acids long. Trimming stripped 8 bases from V and 1 base from J, with 5 bases between. Looked up from germline, CDR1 is SGHTA and CDR2 is FQGNSA. This chain's CDR3 is CASQGNYGYTF. DNA of the CDR3: TGTGCCAGCCAGGGTAACTATGGCTACACCTTC.